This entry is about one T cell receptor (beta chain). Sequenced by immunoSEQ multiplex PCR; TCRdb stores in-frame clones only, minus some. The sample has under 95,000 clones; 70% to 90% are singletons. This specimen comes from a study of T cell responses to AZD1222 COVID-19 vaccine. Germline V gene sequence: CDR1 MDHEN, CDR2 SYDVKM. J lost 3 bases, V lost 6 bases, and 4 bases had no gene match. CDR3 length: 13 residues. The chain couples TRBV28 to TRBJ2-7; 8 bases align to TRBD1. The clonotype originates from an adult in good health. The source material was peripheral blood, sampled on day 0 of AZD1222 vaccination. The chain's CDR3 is CASRWTGSYEQYF. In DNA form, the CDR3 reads TGTGCCAGCAGATGGACAGGGAGCTACGAGCAGTACTTC.